The next 30 T cell receptor beta chains were all read from a single sample in a study of T cell changes during pregnancy in multiple sclerosis. Measured with immunoSEQ multiplex PCR; TCRdb has only the in-frame clones, and not every one. The sample shows around 44,000 clones, around 89% of them seen only once. The input for sequencing was CD4+ T cells from peripheral blood mononuclear cells, taken in the second trimester of pregnancy. The receptors here all came from a female donor with multiple sclerosis, enrolled in a pregnancy study.

This chain links TRBV19 with TRBJ2-2; 12 nucleotides agree with TRBD1. There are 16 residues in the CDR3. The V and J ends lost 5 bases and 5 bases, in that order; junction bases with no gene match: 6. CDR1 and CDR2 (germline): LNHDA, SQIVND (reference sequence). DNA of the CDR3: TGTGCCAGTAGTTACCGGGACAGGGGGCGGACCGGGGAGCTGTTTTTT. Residues: CASSYRDRGRTGELFF.

The chain combines TRBV2 with TRBJ2-7; weak D call: TRBD2 (5 bases). Germline V lookup: CDR1 SNHLY, CDR2 FYNNEI. With 7 bases removed from V and 5 bases from J, the gap between germline ends came to 18 bases. This CDR3 is built from 14 residues. CDR3 bases: TGTGCCAGCACCGAAGTGAGGGTTTCCCACGAGCAGTACTTC. It yields the protein CASTEVRVSHEQYF.

The table lists this clone with a count of one. The chain links TRBV28 to TRBJ2-7; D may be TRBD1 (6 bases). With 3 bases removed from V and 3 bases from J, the gap between germline ends came to 12 bases. Germline V gives CDR1 MDHEN, CDR2 SYDVKM. The length of the CDR3 is 14 residues. The CDR3 region is CASSLSGQLYEQYF. The DNA of the CDR3 is TGTGCCAGCAGTTTGAGCGGACAGCTCTACGAGCAGTACTTC. The full variable domain, completed using reference TRBV28 and TRBJ2-7, is DVKVTQSSRYLVKRTGEKVFLECVQDMDHENMFWYRQDPGLGLRLIYFSYDVKMKEKGDIPEGYSVSREKKERFSLILESASTNQTSMYLCASSLSGQLYEQYFGPGTRLTVT.

The V and J genes are TRBV7-6 and TRBJ2-3; 8 positions agree with TRBD2. The germline V gene encodes CDR1 SGHVS and CDR2 FNYEAQ. V gave up 5 bases and J gave up 6 bases; unmatched junction bases: 10. The CDR3 contains 15 residues. The CDR3 DNA follows: TGTGCCAGCAGCGTTACTAGCGGAAATGGGGATACGCAGTATTTT. Amino acid sequence: CASSVTSGNGDTQYF.

The table lists this clone with a count of one. This rearrangement joins TRBV2 to TRBJ2-2, with 9 bases identical to TRBD1. The J segment lost 5 bases and the V segment lost 6 bases, leaving 7 bases of the junction unmatched. Germline CDR1 and CDR2: SNHLY and FYNNEI. This CDR3 has 15 residues. CDR3 bases: TGTGCCAGCAGCCCCGGGACAGGGATGACCGGGGAGCTGTTTTTT. Translation gives CASSPGTGMTGELFF.

A single count supports this clone. The chain carries TRBV4-3 and TRBJ2-3, with D maybe TRBD1 (7 bases). V lost 3 bases to trimming and J lost 1 base, with 14 bases between them. From germline, CDR1 is LGHNA and CDR2 YSLEER. This CDR3 has 16 amino acids. DNA for the CDR3: TGCGCCAGCAGCCAGGGGCAGGGGGAGGGCACAGATACGCAGTATTTT. Translation: CASSQGQGEGTDTQYF.

In its sample, this clone was seen once. The chain uses TRBV25-1 and TRBJ2-7, with 9 bases that match TRBD1. The CDR3 is 15 amino acids. The J segment lost 5 bases and the V segment lost 5 bases, leaving 10 bases of the junction unmatched. CDR1 is MGHDK and CDR2 is SYGVNS in the germline V gene. CDR3 sequence (DNA): TGTGCCAGCAGTTTTGACAGGGGGAGTTCTGACGAGCAGTACTTC. Encoded protein: CASSFDRGSSDEQYF.

As regards this clone: At one end, the junction sequence differs from germline, possibly due to a read error. The chain uses TRBV7-3 and TRBJ2-7; maybe TRBD1 (6 bases). This CDR3 has 15 residues. Germline lookup yields CDR1 SGHTA and CDR2 FQGTGA. The CDR3 reads CASSLTGQGHYEQYF. CDR3 nucleotides: TGTGCCAGCAGCCTAACGGGACAAGGACACTACGAGCAGTACTTC.

The chain links TRBV6-5 to TRBJ2-7; 8 nucleotides align to TRBD1. CDR1 MNHEY and CDR2 SVGAGI come from the germline V gene. V lost 6 bases to trimming and J lost 6 bases; unmatched junction nucleotides: 13. This CDR3 comprises 15 residues. DNA of the CDR3: TGTGCCAGCAGCCGGGATTGGACAGGGAAATCCGAGCAGTACTTC. Translated: CASSRDWTGKSEQYF.

The chain uses TRBV28 and TRBJ1-6; 9 nucleotides line up with TRBD1. The CDR3 covers 15 residues. Unmatched junction bases numbered 7, after V lost 5 bases and J lost 8 bases. The germline V gene has CDR1 MDHEN and CDR2 SYDVKM. The CDR3 sequence is CASSPPTGGHSPLHF. The CDR3, as DNA: TGTGCCAGCAGTCCTCCGACAGGGGGTCATTCACCCCTCCACTTT.

This clone was detected only once. The CDR3: CASSITQGRATGELFF. CDR3 nucleotide sequence: TGTGCCAGTAGTATCACGCAGGGGCGGGCGACCGGGGAGCTGTTTTTT. The V call is TRBV19, the J call TRBJ2-2, with D perhaps TRBD1 (6 bases). The CDR3 spans 16 residues. Germline lookup yields CDR1 LNHDA and CDR2 SQIVND (reference sequence). V shed 3 bases and J shed 5 bases, with 16 bases lying between them.

The chain couples TRBV7-2 to TRBJ2-1; D remains ambiguous. V shed 5 bases and J shed 3 bases, with 5 bases lying between them. This CDR3 comprises 12 residues. The germline V gene has CDR1 SGHTA and CDR2 FQGNSA. The CDR3 region is CASSPRYNEQFF. The CDR3 nucleotides read TGTGCCAGCAGCCCCCGCTACAATGAGCAGTTCTTC.

This clone has just a few counts. The chain employs TRBV9 and TRBJ1-1; 7 bases map to TRBD1. The germline V gene encodes CDR1 SGDLS and CDR2 YYNGEE. The CDR3 consists of 15 residues. With 4 bases clipped from V and 1 base from J, the junction kept 7 bases outside the gene matches. CDR3 coding DNA: TGTGCCAGCAGCCCACGGACAGGCGCGAACACTGAAGCTTTCTTT. It specifies CASSPRTGANTEAFF. The full variable domain, rest sourced from reference TRBV9 and TRBJ1-1, is DSGVTQTPKHLITATGQRVTLRCSPRSGDLSVYWYQQSLDQGLQFLIQYYNGEERAKGNILERFSAQQFPDLHSELNLSSLELGDSALYFCASSPRTGANTEAFFGQGTRLTVV.

The chain is built from TRBV28 and TRBJ1-5; 7 nucleotides agree with TRBD1. Germline values: CDR1 MDHEN, CDR2 SYDVKM. The CDR3 sequence is 15 residues long. V dropped 8 bases and J dropped 5; count of bases not matched to a gene: 12. The CDR3 DNA follows: TGTGCCAGCTTCGTGAGGGGGCGCTCAGATCAGCCCCAGCATTTT. This sequence encodes CASFVRGRSDQPQHF.

This sequence joins TRBV7-2 and TRBJ2-7, with no clear D. This CDR3 region has 12 residues. Germline V lookup: CDR1 SGHTA, CDR2 FQGNSA. Deletions cut 5 bases from V and 3 bases from J, with 8 bases between. CDR3 sequence (DNA): TGTGCCAGCAGCCGTTCCCGCTACGAGCAGTACTTC. Residues: CASSRSRYEQYF.

The rearrangement uses TRBV28 and TRBJ1-4; D might be TRBD1 (5 bases). This CDR3 contains 16 residues. Trimming removed 5 bases from V and 7 bases from J, with 20 bases in between. Germline CDR1 reads MDHEN; CDR2 reads SYDVKM. CDR3 sequence reads: CASSASAGGRGEKLFF. The DNA for the CDR3 is TGTGCCAGCAGTGCCTCCGCGGGGGGAAGGGGTGAAAAACTGTTTTTT. Using reference TRBV28 and TRBJ1-4 for the parts outside the CDR3, the full variable domain is DVKVTQSSRYLVKRTGEKVFLECVQDMDHENMFWYRQDPGLGLRLIYFSYDVKMKEKGDIPEGYSVSREKKERFSLILESASTNQTSMYLCASSASAGGRGEKLFFGSGTQLSVL.

The chain employs TRBV10-3 and TRBJ2-2; a possible D gene is TRBD1 (6 bases). CDR3 length: 15 residues. V lost 8 bases, J lost 1 base, and 14 bases lay in between. CDR1 is ENHRY and CDR2 is SYGVKD in the germline V gene. The CDR3 here is CAIGDRRRNTGELFF. DNA for the CDR3: TGTGCCATCGGAGACAGGAGGAGGAACACCGGGGAGCTGTTTTTT.

This sequence joins TRBV19 and TRBJ1-4; 7 bases are a match to TRBD1. Germline trimming cut 6 bases from V and 7 bases from J; bases unmatched to any gene: 8. CDR3 size: 14 residues. Germline V CDR1 and CDR2: LNHDA, SQIVND (reference sequence). CDR3 region: CASSPQGTREKLFF. The CDR3 bases are TGTGCCAGTAGCCCACAGGGGACGCGTGAAAAACTGTTTTTT.

This clone appeared once. The genes are TRBV5-4 and TRBJ2-3, with 10 nucleotides matching TRBD2. CDR1 is SGHNT and CDR2 is YYREEE in the germline V gene (reference sequence). V lost 10 bases, J lost 4 bases, and 9 bases stayed unmatched. The CDR3 sequence is 14 residues long. For the CDR3, the DNA is TGTGCCGGTTCTAGCGGGAGCGTGGCAGATACGCAGTATTTT. Amino acids: CAGSSGSVADTQYF.

The chain links TRBV11-3 to TRBJ2-7; 9 bases fit TRBD1. Germline V gives CDR1 SGHNT, CDR2 YENEEA. The CDR3 extends over 12 amino acids. V was clipped by 5 bases and J by 6 bases; unmatched bases: 2. DNA for the CDR3: TGTGCCAGCAGCCTGGGACAGGGCGAGCAGTACTTC. Translating it yields CASSLGQGEQYF.

The chain combines TRBV15 with TRBJ2-5; 9 bases align to TRBD2. CDR3 length: 16 amino acids. The J segment lost 2 bases and the V segment lost 0 bases, leaving 4 bases of the junction unmatched. Looked up from germline, CDR1 is LNHNV and CDR2 is YYDKDF (reference sequence). The CDR3 sequence is CATSRDVTSGQETQYF. The DNA for the CDR3 is TGTGCCACCAGCAGAGATGTGACTAGCGGTCAAGAGACCCAGTACTTC.

The CDR3, as DNA: TGTGCCAGCAGCTTAGGTCCCGTTGGAAACACCATATATTTT. It codes for CASSLGPVGNTIYF. The V and J genes are TRBV7-2 and TRBJ1-3, with D uncertain. The CDR3 sequence is 14 residues long. Trimming removed 1 base from V and 3 bases from J, with 7 bases in between. Germline CDR1 is SGHTA and CDR2 is FQGNSA.

CDR3 coding DNA: TGTGCCAGCAGTTTACGGCCTGGACAGGGGGGTAATGAGCAGTTCTTC. Its protein is CASSLRPGQGGNEQFF. The chain links TRBV27 to TRBJ2-1; 10 nucleotides match TRBD1. The germline V gene has CDR1 MNHEY and CDR2 SMNVEV (reference sequence). Trimming removed 2 bases from V and 7 bases from J; junction bases left unmatched: 8. This CDR3 is 16 amino acids long.

This chain connects TRBV5-1 to TRBJ2-5; the match to TRBD1 covers 7 bases. This CDR3 is 14 amino acids long. CDR1 and CDR2 (germline): SGHRS, YFSETQ. V trimming: 4 bases; J trimming: 5 bases; junction bases outside the gene matches: 8. This CDR3 is CASSRTGGGETQYF. CDR3 nucleotides: TGCGCCAGCAGCAGGACAGGAGGAGGTGAGACCCAGTACTTC. The whole variable domain, remainder taken from reference TRBV5-1 and TRBJ2-5, is KAGVTQTPRYLIKTRGQQVTLSCSPISGHRSVSWYQQTPGQGLQFLFEYFSETQRNKGNFPGRFSGRQFSNSRSEMNVSTLELGDSALYLCASSRTGGGETQYFGPGTRLLVL.

The chain employs TRBV28 and TRBJ1-2; D ambiguous. The CDR3 contains 14 residues. V gave up 6 bases and J gave up 2 bases, with 13 bases separating them. CDR1 is MDHEN and CDR2 is SYDVKM in the germline V gene. CDR3 loop: CASSLPGRNYGYTF. The CDR3 nucleotides read TGTGCCAGCAGCTTACCCGGGAGGAACTATGGCTACACCTTC.

The chain is built from TRBV6-5 and TRBJ1-1, with a weak D call TRBD1 (5 bases). CDR1 and CDR2 from the germline V gene are MNHEY and SVGAGI. The CDR3 length is 14 residues. V shed 8 bases and J shed 4 bases, with 17 bases lying between them. CDR3 sequence: CASFKTGTTTEAFF. The CDR3 coding sequence is TGTGCCAGCTTCAAAACAGGAACCACCACTGAAGCTTTCTTT.

This chain links TRBV6-6 with TRBJ2-5; 13 bases match TRBD2. From germline, CDR1 is MNHNY and CDR2 SVGAGI (reference sequence). This CDR3 comprises 16 residues. J was trimmed by 7 bases and V by 5 bases; bases with no gene match: 10. The CDR3 reads CASSGRTSGRIGTQYF. The CDR3 coding sequence is TGTGCCAGCAGTGGAAGGACTAGCGGGAGAATTGGGACCCAGTACTTC.

V is TRBV7-8 and J is TRBJ2-7, with a possible D match to TRBD2 (6 bases). CDR3 length equals 14 residues. Germline values: CDR1 SGHVS, CDR2 FQNEAQ. V dropped 3 bases and J dropped 1 base, with 10 bases sitting between them. CDR3 protein: CASSFRDSSYEQYF. The CDR3 DNA follows: TGTGCCAGCAGCTTCCGGGACTCATCCTACGAGCAGTACTTC.

The gene calls are TRBV4-2 and TRBJ2-3; perhaps TRBD1 as D (6 bases). In germline, CDR1 is LGHNA, CDR2 YNFKEQ. The CDR3 has 16 amino acids. V was clipped by 7 bases and J by 2 bases, with 19 bases between them. CDR3 protein: CASTPTFGQPTDTQYF. In DNA, the CDR3 is TGTGCCAGCACCCCAACCTTCGGACAGCCCACAGATACGCAGTATTTT.

This clone was found once. The rearrangement uses TRBV5-1 and TRBJ2-2; D is perhaps TRBD1 (6 bases). The V gene lost 3 bases and the J gene lost 3 bases, with 15 bases spanning the gap. Germline V gene data show CDR1 as SGHRS and CDR2 as YFSETQ. The CDR3 is made up of 16 amino acids. The CDR3 DNA follows: TGCGCCAGCAGCTCGCCGACAGGCGTTTACACCGGGGAGCTGTTTTTT. Translation: CASSSPTGVYTGELFF.